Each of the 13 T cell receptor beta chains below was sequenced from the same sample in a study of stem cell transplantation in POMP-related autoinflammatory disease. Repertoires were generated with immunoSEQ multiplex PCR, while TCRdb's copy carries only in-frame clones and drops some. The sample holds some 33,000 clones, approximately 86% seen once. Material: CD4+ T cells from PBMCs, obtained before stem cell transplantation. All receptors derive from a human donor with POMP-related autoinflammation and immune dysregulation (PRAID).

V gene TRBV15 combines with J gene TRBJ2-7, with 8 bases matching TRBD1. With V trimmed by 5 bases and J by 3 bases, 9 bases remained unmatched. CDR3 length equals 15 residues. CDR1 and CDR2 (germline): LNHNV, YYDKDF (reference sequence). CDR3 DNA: TGTGCCACCAGCGCTACAGGGGGAAGGATCTACGAGCAGTACTTC. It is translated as CATSATGGRIYEQYF.

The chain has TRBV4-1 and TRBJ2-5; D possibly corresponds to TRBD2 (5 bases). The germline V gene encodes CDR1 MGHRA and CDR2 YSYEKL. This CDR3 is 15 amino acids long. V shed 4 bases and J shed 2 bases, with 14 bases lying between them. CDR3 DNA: TGCGCCAGCAGCCTAGAGGGTAGAGGTCAAGAGACCCAGTACTTC. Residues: CASSLEGRGQETQYF.

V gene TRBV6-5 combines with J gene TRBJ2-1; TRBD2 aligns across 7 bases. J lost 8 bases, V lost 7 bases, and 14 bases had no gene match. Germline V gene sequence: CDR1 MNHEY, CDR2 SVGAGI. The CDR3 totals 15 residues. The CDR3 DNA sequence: TGTGCCAGCACCCGGTATGGGTGGGGGGGGGATGAGCAGTTCTTC. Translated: CASTRYGWGGDEQFF.

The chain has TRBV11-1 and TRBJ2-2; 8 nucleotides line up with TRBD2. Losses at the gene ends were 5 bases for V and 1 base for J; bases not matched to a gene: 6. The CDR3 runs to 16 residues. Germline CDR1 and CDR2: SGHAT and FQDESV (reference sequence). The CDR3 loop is CASSRPLAGNTGELFF. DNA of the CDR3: TGTGCCAGCAGCCGGCCTCTAGCGGGGAACACCGGGGAGCTGTTTTTT.

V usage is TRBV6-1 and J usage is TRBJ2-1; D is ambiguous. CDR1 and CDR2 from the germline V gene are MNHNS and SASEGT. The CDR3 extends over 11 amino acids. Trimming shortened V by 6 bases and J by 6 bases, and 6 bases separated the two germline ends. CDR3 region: CASRDLNEQFF. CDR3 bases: TGTGCCAGCAGGGACCTCAATGAGCAGTTCTTC.

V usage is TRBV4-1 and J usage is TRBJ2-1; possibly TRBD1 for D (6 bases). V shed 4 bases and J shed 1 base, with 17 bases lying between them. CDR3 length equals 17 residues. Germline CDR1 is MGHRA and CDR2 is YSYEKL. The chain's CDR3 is CASSPSRTAFSYNEQFF. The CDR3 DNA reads TGCGCCAGCAGCCCGTCCCGGACAGCCTTTTCCTACAATGAGCAGTTCTTC.

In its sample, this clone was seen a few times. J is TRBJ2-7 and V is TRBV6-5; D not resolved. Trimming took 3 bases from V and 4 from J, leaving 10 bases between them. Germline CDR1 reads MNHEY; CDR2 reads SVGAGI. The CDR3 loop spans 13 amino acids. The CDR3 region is CASSYRMGYEQYF. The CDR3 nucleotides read TGTGCCAGCAGTTATCGCATGGGGTACGAGCAGTACTTC.

In DNA form, the CDR3 reads TGTGCCAGCTCACCACCGAGCGGGGGGCCCACAGATACGCAGTATTTT. Protein: CASSPPSGGPTDTQYF. The chain has TRBV18 and TRBJ2-3, with 9 bases lining up with TRBD2. Trimming took 0 bases from V and 2 from J; bases not matched to a gene: 3. CDR3 length equals 16 residues. Germline V gene data show CDR1 as KGHSH and CDR2 as LQKENI.

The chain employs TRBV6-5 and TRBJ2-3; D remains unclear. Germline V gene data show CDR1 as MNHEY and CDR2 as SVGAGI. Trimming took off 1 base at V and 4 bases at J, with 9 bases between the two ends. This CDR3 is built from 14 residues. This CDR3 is CASSYLSTPDTQYF. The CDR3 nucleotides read TGTGCCAGCAGTTACTTGTCGACCCCAGATACGCAGTATTTT.

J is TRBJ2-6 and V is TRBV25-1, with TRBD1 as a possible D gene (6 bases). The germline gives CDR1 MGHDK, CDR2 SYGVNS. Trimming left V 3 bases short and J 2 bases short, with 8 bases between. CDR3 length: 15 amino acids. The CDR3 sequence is CASSEQGTGANVLTF. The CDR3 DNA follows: TGTGCCAGCAGTGAGCAGGGGACTGGGGCCAACGTCCTGACTTTC. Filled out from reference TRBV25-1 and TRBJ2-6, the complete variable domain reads EADIYQTPRYLVIGTGKKITLECSQTMGHDKMYWYQQDPGMELHLIHYSYGVNSTEKGDLSSESTVSRIRTEHFPLTLESARPSHTSQYLCASSEQGTGANVLTFGAGSRLTVL.

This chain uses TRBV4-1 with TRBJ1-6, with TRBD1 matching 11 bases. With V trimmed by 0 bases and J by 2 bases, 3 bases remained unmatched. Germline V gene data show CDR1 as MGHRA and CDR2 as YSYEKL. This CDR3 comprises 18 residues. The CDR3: CASSQEGQGVTYNSPLHF. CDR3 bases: TGCGCCAGCAGCCAAGAGGGACAGGGGGTCACCTATAATTCACCCCTCCACTTT.

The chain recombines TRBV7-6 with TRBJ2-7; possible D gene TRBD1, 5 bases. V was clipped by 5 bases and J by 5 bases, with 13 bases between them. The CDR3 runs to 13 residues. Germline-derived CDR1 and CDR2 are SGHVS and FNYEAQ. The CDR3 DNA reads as TGTGCCAGCAGCGTCCAGGGCTTGAACGAGCAGTACTTC. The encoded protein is CASSVQGLNEQYF.

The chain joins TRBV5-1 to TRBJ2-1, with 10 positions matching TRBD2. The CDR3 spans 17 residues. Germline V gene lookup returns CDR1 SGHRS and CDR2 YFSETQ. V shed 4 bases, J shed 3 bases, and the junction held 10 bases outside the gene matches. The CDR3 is CASSRRRLAGDYNEQFF. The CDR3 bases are TGCGCCAGCAGCCGGCGGAGGCTAGCGGGAGACTACAATGAGCAGTTCTTC.